Sequencing of this TCR beta chain was carried out in a study of T cell responses to AZD1222 COVID-19 vaccine. Whole-study results and caveats: Vaccine-related CD4 TCRs covered spike, predominating at 160-218 and 743-854. Donors were chiefly white British, with a greater number of females, and clonal diversity was perhaps underestimated. Spike-specific TCR breadth and depth rose after two AZD1222 doses.

Measured with immunoSEQ multiplex PCR; TCRdb has only the in-frame clones, and not every one. This sample carries roughly 120,000 clones, 93% of them seen once, and the ten largest clones take about 2.7%. The CDR3 is 15 amino acids. CDR1 is MNHEY, CDR2 SMNVEV, per germline (reference sequence). The junction had 6 bases not matched to a gene; V was cut back by 3 bases and J by 3 bases. This clone was seen a single time. Its antigen is as yet unknown. Source: peripheral blood, taken on day 0 of AZD1222 vaccination. The sequence derives from an adult in good health. The chain joins TRBV27 to TRBJ2-7, with 9 nucleotides matching TRBD1. The CDR3 is CASSFWTGVSYEQYF. The CDR3 nucleotides read TGTGCCAGCAGTTTCTGGACAGGGGTAAGCTACGAGCAGTACTTC.